The source of this T cell receptor beta chain is a study of PD-L1 blockade in urothelial cancer. Spike-ins of synthetic TCR analog templates went into each PCR. TCRdb's table, derived via immunoSEQ multiplex PCR, lists solely in-frame clones and lacks some. The table records tens of thousands of clones, roughly 88% of them present only once. This clone was found a few times. The time point denotes: peripheral blood 6 weeks after treatment start. The TCR originated in a man aged 50-59 years with urothelial cancer. Material: PBMCs, obtained around atezolizumab (anti-PD-L1) treatment.

The CDR3 protein is CASSLVGGDRGITEAFF. The CDR3, as DNA: TGTGCCAGCAGCTTGGTTGGGGGGGACAGGGGTATAACTGAAGCTTTCTTT. The chain has TRBV5-6 and TRBJ1-1, with 10 bases aligning to TRBD1. The CDR3 is made up of 17 amino acids. Unmatched junction bases numbered 10, after V lost 0 bases and J lost 5 bases. Germline CDR1 reads SGHDT; CDR2 reads YYEEEE. Combining the CDR3 with reference TRBV5-6 and TRBJ1-1 gives the whole variable domain DAGVTQSPTHLIKTRGQQVTLRCSPKSGHDTVSWYQQALGQGPQFIFQYYEEEERQRGNFPDRFSGHQFPNYSSELNVNALLLGDSALYLCASSLVGGDRGITEAFFGQGTRLTVV.